The T cell receptor (beta chain) under discussion was sequenced for a study of T cell responses to AZD1222 COVID-19 vaccine. Looking at the study overall: Combined were second doses at about 4 or about 12 weeks.

Profiling relied on immunoSEQ multiplex PCR, and the TCRdb table lists in-frame clones only, not all of them. The data contain about 190,000 clones, approximately 90% of them singletons. This clone was detected once. Antigen: not known. Study-level results: Repertoires were obtained solely post-peak T cell response. Spike-specific TCR breadth and depth were elevated following two AZD1222 doses. Most donors were white British, females outnumbered males, and clonal diversity was possibly underestimated.

CDR1 is SGHDN, CDR2 FVKESK, per germline. V was clipped by 1 base and J by 3 bases, with 13 bases between them. The length of the CDR3 is 15 residues. The chain links TRBV14 to TRBJ2-7, with D maybe TRBD2 (6 bases). The sample here was peripheral blood, taken on day 0 of AZD1222 vaccination. The TCR originated in an adult in good health. The DNA for the CDR3 is TGTGCCAGCAGCCAAGTTGGAGGGGCTCTCTACGAGCAGTACTTC. Translating gives CASSQVGGALYEQYF.